This T cell receptor beta chain stems from a study of identical twins. Study-wide results and limits: High-abundance cord blood beta clonotypes had fewer insertions; memory repertoires showed none. Zero-insertion analyses could be partly confounded by invariant MAIT and iNKT cells. Conclusions rested on cross-sectional statistics rather than following the same donors.

After removal of 3 bases from V and 0 bases from J, the junction contained 9 bases not matched to a gene. This CDR3 comprises 18 residues. CDR1 MGHRA and CDR2 YSYEKL come from the germline V gene. Template switching added a universal primer site, and cDNA bore unique molecular identifiers. MiXCR, run by TCRdb on the 5' RACE reads, gives a single entry per CDR3 protein. The sample has approximately 600,000 distinct CDR3 sequences, 7% to 7.5% seen once. This clonotype was observed a handful of times. The target antigen is unknown. The same data also contributed to another study, on yellow fever vaccine responses in identical twins.

The rearrangement links TRBV4-1 to TRBJ2-5, with 11 positions matching TRBD2. This receptor was obtained from a woman younger than 30 in good health. The sample consisted of PBMCs. The CDR3 sequence is CASSHTNVLAGDQETQYF. DNA of the CDR3: TGCGCCAGCAGCCATACAAACGTACTAGCGGGGGACCAAGAGACCCAGTACTTC.